Listed below are T cell receptor beta chains from one sample, sequenced in a study of cytomegalovirus exposure and HLA in healthy donors. Clones were read by immunoSEQ multiplex PCR, and TCRdb kept only the in-frame ones, dropping some. The table records around 200,000 clones, about 80% of them present only once. Sample: PBMCs. All receptors come from a woman between 40 and 50 years old in good health and CMV-seronegative. CDR3s include the opening cysteine and the closing phenylalanine or tryptophan. Each record gives: clone size, J gene, V gene, D gene, CDR3 protein, CDR3 DNA. The D gene is left open where the match is weak. Not every row has a clone size; where given, it reads once, few, many or a size class.

size: -; J: TRBJ2-2; V: TRBV25-1; D: -; CDR3: CASSSPSNTGELFF; DNA: TGTGCCAGCAGTTCTCCTTCGAACACCGGGGAGCTGTTTTTT
size: -; J: TRBJ1-2; V: TRBV7-9; D: -; CDR3: CASSSSLRGSGGYTF; DNA: TGTGCCAGCAGCTCGAGCTTGAGGGGGTCCGGTGGCTACACCTTC
size: -; J: TRBJ2-1; V: TRBV25-1; D: -; CDR3: CASSEYGQFDSYNEQFF; DNA: TGTGCCAGCAGTGAATATGGACAATTCGACAGCTACAATGAGCAGTTCTTC
size: few; J: TRBJ1-3; V: TRBV6-6; D: -; CDR3: CASSPWTVSGNTIYF; DNA: TGTGCCAGCAGTCCATGGACAGTCTCTGGAAACACCATATATTTT
size: -; J: TRBJ2-7; V: TRBV4-2; D: -; CDR3: CASSQDPGSYEQYF; DNA: TGTGCCAGCAGCCAAGATCCGGGCTCCTACGAGCAGTACTTC
size: -; J: TRBJ2-7; V: TRBV11-2; D: -; CDR3: CASSSVLRGIYEQYF; DNA: TGTGCCAGCAGCTCCGTCCTCAGGGGAATCTACGAGCAGTACTTC
size: -; J: TRBJ1-4; V: TRBV9; D: TRBD1; CDR3: CASSVGGTGEKLFF; DNA: TGTGCCAGCAGCGTAGGAGGGACAGGTGAAAAACTGTTTTTT
size: -; J: TRBJ1-4; V: TRBV2; D: -; CDR3: CASSERGRNEKLFF; DNA: TGTGCCAGCAGTGAAAGGGGCCGAAATGAAAAACTGTTTTTT
size: -; J: TRBJ2-1; V: TRBV6-1; D: TRBD1; CDR3: CASFDRADYNEQFF; DNA: TGTGCCAGCTTTGACAGGGCGGACTACAATGAGCAGTTCTTC
size: -; J: TRBJ2-1; V: TRBV5-6; D: -; CDR3: CASSLAQNNEQFF; DNA: TGTGCCAGCAGCTTGGCACAAAACAATGAGCAGTTCTTC
size: few; J: TRBJ1-5; V: TRBV6-5; D: -; CDR3: CASSYRGESNQPQHF; DNA: TGTGCCAGCAGTTACCGGGGGGAGAGCAATCAGCCCCAGCATTTT
size: -; J: TRBJ1-3; V: TRBV5-4; D: -; CDR3: CASSSAPAGGNTIYF; DNA: TGTGCCAGCAGCTCCGCCCCAGCAGGTGGAAACACCATATATTTT
size: -; J: TRBJ1-2; V: TRBV10-3; D: TRBD1; CDR3: CAIRAGTATTDGYTF; DNA: TGTGCCATCAGGGCCGGGACAGCTACCACTGATGGCTACACCTTC
size: -; J: TRBJ1-2; V: TRBV30; D: -; CDR3: CAWSVSGNYGYTF; DNA: TGTGCCTGGAGTGTATCGGGGAACTATGGCTACACCTTC
size: -; J: TRBJ1-1; V: TRBV9; D: TRBD1; CDR3: CASSALTGGPTMNTEAFF; DNA: TGTGCCAGCAGCGCTTTGACAGGGGGCCCCACTATGAACACTGAAGCTTTCTTT
size: -; J: TRBJ2-1; V: TRBV30; D: TRBD2; CDR3: CAWSVVLSSGGTINEQFF; DNA: TGTGCCTGGAGTGTAGTATTGAGTAGCGGGGGGACCATCAATGAGCAGTTCTTC
size: -; J: TRBJ2-1; V: TRBV9; D: TRBD1; CDR3: CASSHRTGYNEQFF; DNA: TGTGCCAGCAGCCACCGGACAGGGTACAATGAGCAGTTCTTC
size: -; J: TRBJ2-2; V: TRBV4-1; D: TRBD1; CDR3: CASSRDRLAGELFF; DNA: TGCGCCAGCAGCCGGGACAGACTGGCCGGGGAGCTGTTTTTT
size: -; J: TRBJ1-5; V: TRBV28; D: TRBD1; CDR3: CASSLRQGAGNQPQHF; DNA: TGTGCCAGCAGTTTGCGACAGGGGGCAGGGAATCAGCCCCAGCATTTT
size: -; J: TRBJ2-1; V: TRBV30; D: -; CDR3: CAWRETGNHEQFF; DNA: TGTGCCTGGAGAGAGACCGGGAACCATGAGCAGTTCTTC
size: -; J: TRBJ1-1; V: TRBV30; D: -; CDR3: CAWNSETAVTEAFF; DNA: TGTGCCTGGAATAGCGAAACAGCGGTCACTGAAGCTTTCTTT
size: -; J: TRBJ1-5; V: TRBV19; D: -; CDR3: CASSIVSSNQPQHF; DNA: TGTGCCAGTAGTATAGTCAGTAGCAATCAGCCCCAGCATTTT
size: -; J: TRBJ2-1; V: TRBV30; D: -; CDR3: CASRADRFNEQFF; DNA: TGTGCCTCGAGGGCCGACAGGTTCAATGAGCAGTTCTTC
size: -; J: TRBJ2-3; V: TRBV30; D: -; CDR3: CAWRDRRGTDTQYF; DNA: TGTGCCTGGAGAGACAGGCGGGGCACAGATACGCAGTATTTT
size: few; J: TRBJ2-7; V: TRBV10-2; D: TRBD2; CDR3: CASSESGPLAGISYEQYF; DNA: TGCGCCAGCAGTGAGTCGGGGCCCCTAGCGGGGATCTCCTACGAGCAGTACTTC
size: -; J: TRBJ2-4; V: TRBV19; D: -; CDR3: CASTRGGTGNIQYF; DNA: TGTGCCAGTACCCGCGGCGGAACGGGAAACATTCAGTACTTC
size: -; J: TRBJ1-3; V: TRBV2; D: -; CDR3: CASSEFFGGDTIYF; DNA: TGTGCCAGCAGTGAATTCTTCGGGGGTGACACCATATATTTT
size: -; J: TRBJ2-7; V: TRBV19; D: TRBD1; CDR3: CASSTDRYPYEQYF; DNA: TGTGCCAGTAGTACGGACAGGTACCCCTACGAGCAGTACTTC
size: -; J: TRBJ1-2; V: TRBV18; D: -; CDR3: CASSPSGGEGYTF; DNA: TGTGCCAGCTCACCATCCGGGGGAGAGGGCTACACCTTC
size: -; J: TRBJ1-2; V: TRBV2; D: -; CDR3: CASSERSGAPWINYGYTF; DNA: TGTGCCAGCAGTGAACGGAGTGGTGCCCCCTGGATTAACTATGGCTACACCTTC